The 3 T cell receptor beta chains below were found in one sample sequenced in a study of memory CD4+ T cells and cytomegalovirus serostatus. The sort gate was single viable CD3+CD4+CD8-CD45RO+ cells for memory CD4+ T cells. Some clones are missing from TCRdb's copy, which holds only in-frame ones; the method was immunoSEQ multiplex PCR. The profile shows approximately 40,000 clones, 76% of them singletons. Sequencing input: memory CD4+ T cells from blood. Receptors were obtained from an adult in good health and CMV-seronegative.

The V and J genes are TRBV14 and TRBJ2-1; D gene ambiguous. The V and J ends lost 5 bases and 4 bases respectively, with 3 bases between them. The CDR3 totals 11 residues. CDR1 is SGHDN, CDR2 FVKESK, per germline. CDR3 coding DNA: TGTGCCAGCAGCGATTACAATGAGCAGTTCTTC. It yields the protein CASSDYNEQFF.

This sequence joins TRBV5-1 and TRBJ1-3; D ambiguous. This CDR3 comprises 18 residues. CDR1 SGHRS and CDR2 YFSETQ come from the germline V gene. V lost 4 bases and J 0 bases, leaving 20 bases between the germline ends. The CDR3 protein is CASSLGVLSGYSGNTIYF. In DNA form, the CDR3 reads TGCGCCAGCAGCCTGGGAGTGTTATCTGGTTACTCTGGAAACACCATATATTTT.

By its share, this clone is medium-sized. The chain has TRBV5-6 and TRBJ1-6, with unresolved D. The germline V and J ends were trimmed by 4 bases and 2 bases, with 13 bases remaining between them. Germline values: CDR1 SGHDT, CDR2 YYEEEE. The CDR3 loop spans 16 amino acids. CDR3 amino acids: CASSTFRTAYNSPLHF. The CDR3 DNA reads as TGTGCCAGCAGCACCTTCCGGACTGCCTATAATTCACCCCTCCACTTT. The entire variable domain, with the rest obtained from reference TRBV5-6 and TRBJ1-6, is as follows: DAGVTQSPTHLIKTRGQQVTLRCSPKSGHDTVSWYQQALGQGPQFIFQYYEEEERQRGNFPDRFSGHQFPNYSSELNVNALLLGDSALYLCASSTFRTAYNSPLHFGNGTRLTVT.